The 28 T cell receptor beta chains below all came from one sample that was sequenced in a study of graft-versus-host responses after intestinal transplantation. Antigen specificity for these receptors is unknown. Clones were sequenced by immunoSEQ multiplex PCR, and TCRdb holds only the in-frame ones, with some missing. The repertoire holds roughly 89,000 clones, with roughly 91% as singletons. Sample: unstimulated CD4+ T cells sorted from spleen or lymph node cells, taken before intestinal transplant. All receptors derive from a human donor who received an intestinal transplant.

The chain carries TRBV6-5 and TRBJ1-2, with 9 positions matching TRBD1. Germline CDR1 reads MNHEY; CDR2 reads SVGAGI. The CDR3 has 14 amino acids. Losses at the gene ends were 2 bases for V and 6 bases for J; bases not matched to a gene: 4. DNA for the CDR3: TGTGCCAGCAGTTACGATGGGACAGGGAATGGCTACACCTTC. This translates into CASSYDGTGNGYTF.

This clone was recorded a few times. The V call is TRBV5-6, the J call TRBJ2-1; D possibly corresponds to TRBD1 (6 bases). Trimming removed 0 bases at V and 6 bases at J, with 10 bases between. The CDR3 consists of 14 residues. Per the germline V gene, CDR1 is SGHDT and CDR2 is YYEEEE. The CDR3: CASSLGGLVNEQFF. For the CDR3, the DNA is TGTGCCAGCAGCTTGGGGGGGCTTGTCAATGAGCAGTTCTTC.

This chain links TRBV18 with TRBJ1-2; 7 nucleotides match TRBD1. Germline CDR1 KGHSH, CDR2 LQKENI. The V gene end was trimmed by 3 bases and the J gene end by 7 bases; junction bases not matched to a gene: 8. This CDR3 has 14 residues. CDR3 in amino acids: CASSPDRVDGGYTF. In nucleotides, the CDR3 is TGTGCCAGCTCACCCGACAGGGTCGACGGTGGCTACACCTTC.

The rearrangement links TRBV4-3 to TRBJ2-3; 15 bases are shared with TRBD2. With 4 bases clipped from V and 0 bases from J, the junction kept 5 bases outside the gene matches. Germline V gene lookup returns CDR1 LGHNA and CDR2 YSLEER. The CDR3 is made up of 18 amino acids. CDR3 nucleotide sequence: TGCGCCAGCAGCCGGGGACTAGCGGGGGGTACTAGCACAGATACGCAGTATTTT. It encodes CASSRGLAGGTSTDTQYF.

This sequence joins TRBV6-1 and TRBJ1-2, with TRBD1 matching over 11 bases. Germline V CDR1 and CDR2: MNHNS, SASEGT. CDR3 size: 15 residues. Trimming removed 2 bases from V and 5 bases from J; junction bases left unmatched: 4. CDR3 in amino acids: CASSEPGQGGYGYTF. The CDR3 DNA reads TGTGCCAGCAGTGAACCGGGACAGGGGGGTTATGGCTACACCTTC.

The V call is TRBV7-7, the J call TRBJ2-5; 10 nucleotides align to TRBD2. The germline V gene has CDR1 SSHAT and CDR2 FNYEAQ (reference sequence). V trimming: 5 bases; J trimming: 9 bases; junction bases outside the gene matches: 18. The CDR3 runs to 17 residues. CDR3 nucleotides: TGTGCCAGCAGCCTCCCCCCGGGACTAGCGACTCCTTCGGCCCAGTACTTC. It yields the protein CASSLPPGLATPSAQYF.

The genes are TRBV7-9 and TRBJ2-3; TRBD2 matches 10 bases. Germline assignment: CDR1 SEHNR and CDR2 FQNEAQ (reference sequence). The ends lost 5 bases at V and 2 bases at J; junction bases unmatched: 4. The CDR3 totals 15 residues. The CDR3 DNA reads as TGTGCCAGCAGCATACTAGCGGGGATCACAGATACGCAGTATTTT. Translated, it gives CASSILAGITDTQYF.

V usage is TRBV10-3 and J usage is TRBJ2-3, with 14 nucleotides matching TRBD2. The V and J ends lost 7 bases and 6 bases, in that order; junction bases with no gene match: 6. The CDR3 extends over 15 amino acids. Germline-derived CDR1 and CDR2 are ENHRY and SYGVKD. The CDR3 DNA reads TGTGCCATCACCCGACTAGCGGGGGGGCCCGATACGCAGTATTTT. It specifies CAITRLAGGPDTQYF.

This clone was seen only a few times. Written as DNA, the CDR3 is TGTGCCAGCAGTTTCACAGGCTCTGGAAACACCATATATTTT. Its protein product is CASSFTGSGNTIYF. V gene TRBV27 combines with J gene TRBJ1-3, with a weak D call TRBD1 (5 bases). Germline CDR1 is MNHEY and CDR2 is SMNVEV (reference sequence). V dropped 3 bases and J dropped 0 bases, with 6 bases sitting between them. The CDR3 is made up of 14 amino acids.

The chain has TRBV5-4 and TRBJ2-7; the match to TRBD2 covers 7 bases. Germline V gene sequence: CDR1 SGHNT, CDR2 YYREEE (reference sequence). The CDR3 totals 14 residues. Trimming cost V 2 bases and J 4 bases; bases outside gene matches: 6. CDR3 in DNA: TGTGCCAGCAGCTTTCAGGGACTAAGTTACGAGCAGTACTTC. It codes for CASSFQGLSYEQYF.

The genes are TRBV4-3 and TRBJ1-5; possible D gene TRBD1, 6 bases. The CDR3 has 15 amino acids. Trimming left V 1 base short and J 5 bases short, with 12 bases between. CDR1 is LGHNA and CDR2 is YSLEER in the germline V gene. Written as DNA, the CDR3 is TGCGCCAGCAGCCAAGGTCCGGACAGCTATCAGCCCCAGCATTTT. It specifies CASSQGPDSYQPQHF.

This clone was seen once. The chain recombines TRBV7-9 with TRBJ1-2; D is uncertain. The CDR3 has 12 residues. The ends were cut back, 6 bases at V and 7 bases at J, with 12 bases in the middle. Germline-derived CDR1 and CDR2 are SEHNR and FQNEAQ (reference sequence). The CDR3 is CASSPPGSGYTF. The CDR3 nucleotides read TGTGCCAGCAGTCCCCCGGGGAGTGGCTACACCTTC.

This chain links TRBV2 with TRBJ2-7, with 11 nucleotides matching TRBD2. Germline CDR1 reads SNHLY; CDR2 reads FYNNEI. Losses at the gene ends were 5 bases for V and 0 bases for J; bases not matched to a gene: 9. CDR3 length: 17 residues. DNA for the CDR3: TGTGCCAGCAGTCCTACCGGGACTAGCGGAAGCTCCTACGAGCAGTACTTC. Its translation is CASSPTGTSGSSYEQYF. The complete variable domain, with remaining parts taken from reference TRBV2 and TRBJ2-7, reads EPEVTQTPSHQVTQMGQEVILRCVPISNHLYFYWYRQILGQKVEFLVSFYNNEISEKSEIFDDQFSVERPDGSNFTLKIRSTKLEDSAMYFCASSPTGTSGSSYEQYFGPGTRLTVT.

This clone has a handful of counts. The chain recombines TRBV19 with TRBJ1-4; TRBD1 aligns across 7 bases. Germline CDR1 is LNHDA and CDR2 is SQIVND (reference sequence). The CDR3 covers 15 residues. The V segment lost 5 bases and the J segment 4 bases; nucleotides outside the gene matches: 7. The DNA of the CDR3 is TGTGCCAGTAGTTTTACAGGGGCGATTAATGAAAAACTGTTTTTT. Translating gives CASSFTGAINEKLFF.

This rearrangement joins TRBV4-2 to TRBJ2-2; D uncertain. V was pared by 4 bases and J by 0 bases, with 12 bases between. Germline CDR1 is LGHNA and CDR2 is YNFKEQ. The CDR3 runs 16 residues. The DNA of the CDR3 is TGTGCCAGCAGCCTTCCCGGCGGCGCGAACACCGGGGAGCTGTTTTTT. Translating it yields CASSLPGGANTGELFF.

V gene TRBV15 combines with J gene TRBJ1-1; D unclear. CDR1 and CDR2 (germline): LNHNV, YYDKDF (reference sequence). The CDR3 contains 15 residues. With 2 bases removed from V and 0 bases from J, the gap between germline ends came to 10 bases. CDR3 DNA sequence: TGTGCCACCAGCAGAAGGTGGGCAATGAACACTGAAGCTTTCTTT. It yields the protein CATSRRWAMNTEAFF.

V is TRBV9 and J is TRBJ2-3; 15 positions agree with TRBD2. Germline V gives CDR1 SGDLS, CDR2 YYNGEE. This CDR3 contains 16 residues. With V trimmed by 0 bases and J by 5 bases, 1 base remained unmatched. CDR3 residues: CASSVGGLAGGDTQYF. CDR3 nucleotides: TGTGCCAGCAGCGTAGGGGGACTAGCGGGGGGAGATACGCAGTATTTT.

The V and J genes are TRBV29-1 and TRBJ1-2; TRBD1 matches 7 bases. This CDR3 is 14 amino acids long. With 3 bases clipped from V and 8 bases from J, the junction kept 12 bases outside the gene matches. CDR1 and CDR2 from the germline V gene are SQVTM and ANQGSEA. CDR3: CSVDSRGREGGYTF. As DNA, the CDR3 is TGCAGCGTTGATAGTAGGGGGCGGGAAGGCGGCTACACCTTC. Full variable domain (remainder filled in from reference TRBV29-1 and TRBJ1-2): SAVISQKPSRDICQRGTSLTIQCQVDSQVTMMFWYRQQPGQSLTLIATANQGSEATYESGFVIDKFPISRPNLTFSTLTVSNMSPEDSSIYLCSVDSRGREGGYTFGSGTRLTVV.

The V call is TRBV29-1, the J call TRBJ2-1; D perhaps matches TRBD1 (6 bases). The CDR3 runs to 13 residues. CDR1 is SQVTM, CDR2 ANQGSEA, per germline. V dropped 6 bases and J dropped 3 bases, with 12 bases sitting between them. The CDR3 sequence is CSVVEDSYNEQFF. In nucleotides, the CDR3 is TGCAGCGTCGTCGAGGACAGCTACAATGAGCAGTTCTTC.

The V gene is TRBV18, the J gene TRBJ2-7; D perhaps matches TRBD2 (6 bases). The CDR3 sequence is 16 residues long. Germline V gene data show CDR1 as KGHSH and CDR2 as LQKENI. V lost 1 base and J 0 bases, leaving 13 bases between the germline ends. CDR3 sequence: CASSPLAGMNSYEQYF. CDR3 sequence (DNA): TGTGCCAGCTCACCACTTGCGGGGATGAACTCCTACGAGCAGTACTTC. Full variable domain (outside the CDR3, taken from reference TRBV18 and TRBJ2-7): NAGVMQNPRHLVRRRGQEARLRCSPMKGHSHVYWYRQLPEEGLKFMVYLQKENIIDESGMPKERFSAEFPKEGPSILRIQQVVRGDSAAYFCASSPLAGMNSYEQYFGPGTRLTVT.

V gene TRBV5-1 combines with J gene TRBJ1-2, with TRBD1 matching over 9 bases. CDR1 and CDR2 from the germline V gene are SGHRS and YFSETQ. V trimming: 5 bases; J trimming: 4 bases; junction bases outside the gene matches: 12. The CDR3 covers 16 residues. CDR3 DNA sequence: TGCGCCAGCAGACCCCCAGGAGTACAGGGGGCCTATGGCTACACCTTC. Amino acid sequence: CASRPPGVQGAYGYTF.

The gene calls are TRBV19 and TRBJ1-1; the match to TRBD1 covers 7 bases. J lost 6 bases, V lost 7 bases, and 8 bases had no gene match. Germline assignment: CDR1 LNHDA and CDR2 SQIVND (reference sequence). There are 13 residues in the CDR3. This chain's CDR3 is CASTQTGIAEAFF. CDR3 coding DNA: TGTGCCAGTACCCAGACAGGGATAGCTGAAGCTTTCTTT.

V and J are TRBV6-6 and TRBJ2-7, with 10 bases lining up with TRBD2. Unmatched junction bases numbered 5, after V lost 10 bases and J lost 2 bases. Germline CDR1 reads MNHNY; CDR2 reads SVGAGI (reference sequence). CDR3 length equals 13 residues. CDR3 sequence (DNA): TGTGCCACCAGCGGGGGGGAAGCCTACGAGCAGTACTTC. Encoded protein: CATSGGEAYEQYF.

V usage is TRBV2 and J usage is TRBJ2-1, with TRBD2 identical over 10 bases. The V gene end was trimmed by 4 bases and the J gene end by 7 bases; junction bases not matched to a gene: 7. Germline assignment: CDR1 SNHLY and CDR2 FYNNEI. The CDR3 has 15 residues. Here the CDR3 reads CASSGLAGDSNEQFF. The CDR3 nucleotides are TGTGCCAGCAGTGGGCTAGCGGGGGATAGTAATGAGCAGTTCTTC.

The J gene is TRBJ1-1, the V gene TRBV18; 7 bases agree with TRBD1. V lost 3 bases to trimming and J lost 3 bases; unmatched junction nucleotides: 7. The germline V gene encodes CDR1 KGHSH and CDR2 LQKENI. This CDR3 has 15 residues. The CDR3: CASSPTGELDTEAFF. The CDR3 coding sequence is TGTGCCAGCTCACCTACAGGGGAGTTGGACACTGAAGCTTTCTTT.

This clone was counted a single time. The CDR3 protein is CASSLEGGGGTDTQYF. The DNA of the CDR3 is TGCGCCAGCAGCTTGGAAGGAGGGGGGGGCACAGATACGCAGTATTTT. The rearrangement joins TRBV5-1 to TRBJ2-3, with a possible D match to TRBD2 (7 bases). The CDR3 consists of 16 residues. From germline, CDR1 is SGHRS and CDR2 YFSETQ. Trimming cost V 0 bases and J 1 base, with 12 bases left between them.

This clone showed up just once. The V call is TRBV10-1, the J call TRBJ1-2; 7 bases line up with TRBD1. Germline CDR1 is WNHNN and CDR2 is SYGVQD (reference sequence). The junction had 8 bases not matched to a gene; V was cut back by 10 bases and J by 9 bases. The CDR3 is made up of 11 amino acids. DNA for the CDR3: TGCGCCATCACAGACAGGGAGAGCTACACCTTC. Translating gives CAITDRESYTF.

The rearrangement joins TRBV25-1 to TRBJ1-6, with 9 bases matching TRBD1. The CDR3 covers 16 residues. V lost 1 base to trimming and J lost 7 bases; unmatched junction nucleotides: 5. From germline, CDR1 is MGHDK and CDR2 SYGVNS. The CDR3 is CASSESGTGLNSPLHF. The CDR3 nucleotides are TGTGCCAGCAGTGAATCTGGGACAGGGTTAAATTCACCCCTCCACTTT. Full variable domain (remainder filled in from reference TRBV25-1 and TRBJ1-6): EADIYQTPRYLVIGTGKKITLECSQTMGHDKMYWYQQDPGMELHLIHYSYGVNSTEKGDLSSESTVSRIRTEHFPLTLESARPSHTSQYLCASSESGTGLNSPLHFGNGTRLTVT.